A single sample is the source of the 12 T cell receptor beta chains below, sequenced in a study of early T cells in non-severe SARS-CoV-2 infection. MiXCR, run by TCRdb on the 5' RACE reads, gives a single entry per CDR3 protein. The repertoire holds 65,000 to 85,000 distinct CDR3 sequences, with 9.5% to 15% as singletons. Material for sequencing was whole blood. These TCRs come from an adult who was a healthcare worker with PCR-confirmed SARS-CoV-2 infection or an uninfected control (not recorded which).

The rearrangement uses TRBV12-5 and TRBJ1-1; D not certain. Germline CDR1 is LGHNT and CDR2 is FRNRAP. Trimming stripped 2 bases from V and 1 base from J, with 14 bases between. This CDR3 region has 16 residues. CDR3 protein: CASGLYRGVRNTEAFF. The CDR3 DNA reads as TGTGCTAGTGGTTTGTATCGCGGTGTAAGGAACACTGAAGCTTTCTTT.

The chain couples TRBV9 to TRBJ2-3; D is unresolved. Trimming removed 2 bases from V and 4 bases from J, with 5 bases in between. The CDR3 sequence is 12 residues long. Germline V CDR1 and CDR2: SGDLS, YYNGEE. The CDR3 bases are TGTGCCAGCAGCGTGGGCCCAGATACGCAGTATTTT. It yields the protein CASSVGPDTQYF. Full variable domain (outside the CDR3, taken from reference TRBV9 and TRBJ2-3): DSGVTQTPKHLITATGQRVTLRCSPRSGDLSVYWYQQSLDQGLQFLIQYYNGEERAKGNILERFSAQQFPDLHSELNLSSLELGDSALYFCASSVGPDTQYFGPGTRLTVL.

This clonotype was counted between two and nine times. V and J are TRBV29-1 and TRBJ1-3, with D hard to call. V was cut by 3 bases and J by 6 bases, with 12 bases left in between. This CDR3 contains 13 residues. Germline CDR1 reads SQVTM; CDR2 reads ANQGSEA. CDR3 residues: CSVDPGSENTIYF. CDR3 nucleotide sequence: TGCAGCGTTGACCCGGGGAGCGAAAACACCATATATTTT.

This clonotype showed up just a few times. The chain combines TRBV3-2 with TRBJ2-5; TRBD1, the D gene given by the table, was not confirmed from the DNA. TRBV3-2 is a pseudogene. The CDR3 is 19 residues long. The CDR3 spells CASSQDTTLVGQGKETQYF. As DNA, the CDR3 is TGTGCCAGCAGCCAAGATACCACCCTGGTGGGACAGGGAAAAGAGACCCAGTACTTC.

This clonotype was seen many times. The chain has TRBV4-2 and TRBJ1-2; 8 bases are a match to TRBD1. V lost 0 bases and J lost 7; bases outside the gene matches: 4. Germline lookup yields CDR1 LGHNA and CDR2 YNFKEQ. The CDR3 sequence is 14 residues long. The CDR3 coding sequence is TGTGCCAGCAGCCAAGATTCAGGGGGCAGTGGCTACACCTTC. Protein: CASSQDSGGSGYTF.

This clonotype was seen more than once but under ten times. This chain joins TRBV9 and TRBJ1-1; 10 nucleotides match TRBD1. With 4 bases clipped from V and 0 bases from J, the junction kept 9 bases outside the gene matches. Germline CDR1 reads SGDLS; CDR2 reads YYNGEE. The CDR3 is 17 amino acids. CDR3 DNA sequence: TGTGCCAGCAGCCCGGGACAGGGGAAAACCCTGAACACTGAAGCTTTCTTT. Translation gives CASSPGQGKTLNTEAFF.

The J gene is TRBJ1-1, the V gene TRBV28; no clear D. Trimming cost V 7 bases and J 5 bases, with 8 bases left between them. In germline, CDR1 is MDHEN, CDR2 SYDVKM. The CDR3 has 11 residues. The CDR3 bases are TGTGCCAGCAATCCAGGTACTGAAGCTTTCTTT. Translation: CASNPGTEAFF.

This clonotype was observed a few times. V usage is TRBV9 and J usage is TRBJ2-7; tentative D call: TRBD1 (6 bases). CDR1 SGDLS and CDR2 YYNGEE come from the germline V gene. CDR3 length: 13 residues. V was clipped by 5 bases and J by 3 bases, with 12 bases between them. The CDR3 coding sequence is TGTGCCAGCAGTGAATCACAGGGCTACGAGCAGTACTTC. Its protein product is CASSESQGYEQYF.

This clonotype was counted at least ten times. The chain is built from TRBV5-1 and TRBJ2-6; D perhaps matches TRBD2 (6 bases). The germline V gene encodes CDR1 SGHRS and CDR2 YFSETQ. The CDR3 totals 17 residues. V lost 5 bases, J lost 0 bases, and 15 bases lay in between. The CDR3 loop reads CASRRGPPLSGANVLTF. CDR3 sequence (DNA): TGCGCCAGCAGGCGGGGACCACCCCTCTCTGGGGCCAACGTCCTGACTTTC.

The chain joins TRBV12-3 or TRBV12-4 to TRBJ1-5, with 10 bases fitting TRBD1. The CDR3 has 15 residues. J was trimmed by 7 bases and V by 0 bases; bases with no gene match: 3. The CDR3 DNA sequence: TGTGCCAGCAGTTTAGCAGACAGGGGGCAACAGCCCCAGCATTTT. Translation gives CASSLADRGQQPQHF.

This clonotype has more than one count but fewer than ten. This chain connects TRBV20-1 to TRBJ2-2, with D maybe TRBD2 (5 bases). V lost 0 bases to trimming and J lost 3 bases, with 11 bases between them. Germline V gives CDR1 DFQATT, CDR2 SNEGSKA (reference sequence). The CDR3 consists of 15 residues. In nucleotides, the CDR3 is TGCAGTGCTAGAGATCTGGGAGCCGACACCGGGGAGCTGTTTTTT. This encodes CSARDLGADTGELFF.

This clonotype was detected many times. This rearrangement joins TRBV12-5 to TRBJ2-1, with D maybe TRBD2 (5 bases). Germline assignment: CDR1 LGHNT and CDR2 FRNRAP. Trimming removed 5 bases from V and 8 bases from J, with 19 bases in between. The CDR3 is 15 amino acids. Here the CDR3 DNA reads TGTGCTAGTGGTGAGACCCGACGGGGAAGGTATGAGCAGTTCTTC. It translates to CASGETRRGRYEQFF.